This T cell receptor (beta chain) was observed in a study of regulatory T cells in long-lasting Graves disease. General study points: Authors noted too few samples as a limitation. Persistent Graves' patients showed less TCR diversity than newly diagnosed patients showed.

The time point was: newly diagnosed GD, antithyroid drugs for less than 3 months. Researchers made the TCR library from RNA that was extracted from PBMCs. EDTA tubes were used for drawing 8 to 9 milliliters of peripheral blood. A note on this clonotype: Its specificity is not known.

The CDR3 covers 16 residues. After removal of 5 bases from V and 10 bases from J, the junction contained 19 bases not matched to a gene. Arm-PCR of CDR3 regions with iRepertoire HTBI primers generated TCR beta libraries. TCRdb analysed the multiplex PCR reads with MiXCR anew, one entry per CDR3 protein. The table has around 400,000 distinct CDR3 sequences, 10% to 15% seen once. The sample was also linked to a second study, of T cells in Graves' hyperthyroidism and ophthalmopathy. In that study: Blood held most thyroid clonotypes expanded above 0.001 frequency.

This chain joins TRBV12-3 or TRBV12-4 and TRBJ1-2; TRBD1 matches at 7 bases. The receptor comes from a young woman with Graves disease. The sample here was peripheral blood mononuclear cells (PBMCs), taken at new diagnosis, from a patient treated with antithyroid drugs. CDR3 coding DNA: TGTGCCAGCAGTCCCTCGACAGGGCCGGCGTTTAATTTCTACACCTTC. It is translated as CASSPSTGPAFNFYTF.